These 14 T cell receptor beta chains came from one sample sequenced in a study of T cells in Graves' hyperthyroidism and ophthalmopathy. TCR beta CDR3 sequences were amplified from RNA transcripts. HTBI primers were the set used in a first-round RT-PCR of the TCR CDR3. MiXCR was run by TCRdb on the multiplex PCR reads, yielding one entry per CDR3 protein. Of roughly 500,000 distinct CDR3 sequences listed, 40% to 50% are singletons. Sample: peripheral blood or thyroid tissue (not recorded which). These receptors were collected from an adult woman with Graves' disease, either hyperthyroidism or ophthalmopathy (not recorded which).

This clonotype was found many times. In nucleotides, the CDR3 is TGTGCCAGCAGCCCGACAACTACCCCGAGGGAGACCCAGTACTTC. Translated, it gives CASSPTTTPRETQYF. The rearrangement links TRBV12-3 or TRBV12-4 to TRBJ2-5; D unclear. Trimming shortened V by 6 bases and J by 5 bases, and 19 bases separated the two germline ends. CDR3 length: 15 amino acids.

This clonotype was picked up many times. The chain combines TRBV6-1 with TRBJ1-1; no definite D call. Germline V gene lookup returns CDR1 MNHNS and CDR2 SASEGT. The CDR3 loop spans 13 amino acids. Trimming took 2 bases from V and 11 from J, leaving 15 bases between them. CDR3 nucleotides: TGTGCCAGCAGTGAACAGGCCGGGTTTTGGGCTTTCTTT. Translating it yields CASSEQAGFWAFF.

This clonotype is a singleton in its sample. This sequence joins TRBV5-1 and TRBJ1-2; the match to TRBD1 covers 7 bases. CDR1 is SGHRS and CDR2 is YFSETQ in the germline V gene. The CDR3 spans 12 residues. Unmatched junction bases numbered 3, after V lost 4 bases and J lost 6 bases. In nucleotides, the CDR3 is TGCGCCAGCAGCGGACAGGTTGATGGCTACACCTTC. Protein sequence: CASSGQVDGYTF.

This clonotype occurred a few times. The gene calls are TRBV20-1 and TRBJ1-3, with unresolved D. V was pared by 0 bases and J by 1 base, with 25 bases between. The CDR3 runs 20 residues. The V gene's germline CDR1 is DFQATT and CDR2 SNEGSKA (reference sequence). CDR3 DNA sequence: TGCAGTGCTAGAGATGTTCGGCAGTCCCAAGCTCGGATTTCTGGAAACACCATATATTTT. Protein product: CSARDVRQSQARISGNTIYF.

The chain links TRBV29-1 to TRBJ1-1, with D tentatively TRBD1 (6 bases). Trimming cost V 6 bases and J 6 bases, with 20 bases left between them. Per the germline V gene, CDR1 is SQVTM and CDR2 is ANQGSEA. The CDR3 is 14 amino acids. CDR3 nucleotide sequence: TGCAGCGTAGACGCACCGACAGGAGCATCTGAAGCTTTCTTT. This sequence encodes CSVDAPTGASEAFF.

V is TRBV25-1 and J is TRBJ1-6, with D uncertain. Trimming shortened V by 8 bases and J by 9 bases, and 20 bases separated the two germline ends. Germline CDR1 is MGHDK and CDR2 is SYGVNS. This CDR3 contains 15 residues. CDR3 sequence (DNA): TGTGCCAGCTTAGAATACGGCCCGGGTATTTCACCCCTCCACTTT. Its protein is CASLEYGPGISPLHF.

This clonotype was found a few times. The genes are TRBV15 and TRBJ1-2; D remains unclear. The CDR3 has 14 amino acids. V was pared by 0 bases and J by 8 bases, with 13 bases between. CDR1 is LNHNV and CDR2 is YYDKDF in the germline V gene (reference sequence). The CDR3 region has the DNA TGTGCCACCAGCAGAGATCTAGGGCTCCGCGGCTACACCTTC. It encodes CATSRDLGLRGYTF. Full variable domain (outside the CDR3, taken from reference TRBV15 and TRBJ1-2): DAMVIQNPRYQVTQFGKPVTLSCSQTLNHNVMYWYQQKSSQAPKLLFHYYDKDFNNEADTPDNFQSRRPNTSFCFLDIRSPGLGDTAMYLCATSRDLGLRGYTFGSGTRLTVV.

There are many counts of this clonotype. The V and J genes are TRBV7-8 and TRBJ2-2, with D unresolved. The CDR3 length is 14 residues. Germline loops: CDR1 SGHVS, CDR2 FQNEAQ. V was clipped by 3 bases and J by 3 bases, with 8 bases between them. CDR3: CASSLIGYTGELFF. The DNA of the CDR3 is TGTGCCAGCAGCTTGATTGGATACACCGGGGAGCTGTTTTTT. Full variable domain (remainder filled in from reference TRBV7-8 and TRBJ2-2): GAGVSQSPRYKVAKRGQDVALRCDPISGHVSLFWYQQALGQGPEFLTYFQNEAQLDKSGLPSDRFFAERPEGSVSTLKIQRTQQEDSAVYLCASSLIGYTGELFFGEGSRLTVL.

This clonotype has only a few counts. This sequence may be a read error, since a much larger clone differs from it by one base. The chain employs TRBV6-5 and TRBJ2-2, with D possibly being TRBD1 (5 bases). This CDR3 region has 11 residues. CDR1 is MNHEY and CDR2 is SVGAGI in the germline V gene. The CDR3 DNA reads TGTACCAGCAAGACAGCCAGGGAGCTGTTTTTT. It is translated as CTSKTARELFF.

Regarding this clonotype: Because it lacks the conserved phenylalanine or tryptophan at the end, this CDR3 is likely a read error. The limits of the CDR3 on the DNA are not certain, so only TCRdb's listed CDR3 is given. The chain links TRBV7-2 to TRBJ1-4; TRBD1, the table's D call, lacks a check against the DNA. Germline CDR1 reads SGHTA; CDR2 reads FQGNSA. The CDR3 has 8 amino acids, counting both end residues. CDR3 sequence: CASSFRTA.

The chain uses TRBV13 and TRBJ2-5; 7 bases map to TRBD1. Unmatched junction bases numbered 4, after V lost 5 bases and J lost 4 bases. This CDR3 contains 13 residues. Germline loops: CDR1 PRHDT, CDR2 FYEKMQ (reference sequence). CDR3 protein: CASSTRQGETQYF. Here the CDR3 DNA reads TGTGCCAGCAGCACCAGACAGGGAGAGACCCAGTACTTC.

This chain connects TRBV5-6 to TRBJ1-6; D remains unclear. V was pared by 1 base and J by 7 bases, with 6 bases between. The CDR3 spans 13 residues. Germline V CDR1 and CDR2: SGHDT, YYEEEE. The chain's CDR3 is CASSLLTNSPLHF. DNA for the CDR3: TGTGCCAGCAGCTTGCTCACAAATTCACCCCTCCACTTT.

J is TRBJ1-6 and V is TRBV20-1; no clear D gene. Germline lookup yields CDR1 DFQATT and CDR2 SNEGSKA (reference sequence). Trimming shortened V by 3 bases and J by 7 bases, and 7 bases separated the two germline ends. This CDR3 has 12 residues. DNA for the CDR3: TGCAGTGCTAGTAAGCAGAATTCACCCCTCCACTTT. Amino acids: CSASKQNSPLHF.

In nucleotides, the CDR3 is TGTGCCGGAGCTCAGGGCAGCTCCTATAATTCACCCCTCCACTTT. Translating gives CAGAQGSSYNSPLHF. The V gene is TRBV7-2, the J gene TRBJ1-6; D possibly corresponds to TRBD1 (5 bases). From germline, CDR1 is SGHTA and CDR2 FQGNSA. The CDR3 has 15 residues. Trimming cost V 11 bases and J 0 bases, with 14 bases left between them.